Listed below are T cell receptor beta chains from one sample, sequenced in a study of shared clonotypes between healthy human individuals. Assay: immunoSEQ multiplex PCR; the TCRdb copy retains only in-frame clones and omits some. The data contain under 1,100,000 clones, more than 60% of them singletons. The sequencing input was memory CD4+ T cells sorted from blood. Every receptor here comes from a man younger than 30 in good health. The CDR3 runs from the conserved cysteine through the conserved F or W. The D gene is left open where the match is weak. Rows give clone size only sometimes, using once, few, many, or a class for an expanded clone.

d_call	v_call	j_call	clone_size	cdr3_nt	cdr3_aa
-	TRBV30	TRBJ2-3	-	TGTGCCTGGAGTGTAAGAAGCCCAGATACGCAGTATTTT	CAWSVRSPDTQYF
TRBD1	TRBV13	TRBJ2-7	-	TGTGCCAGCAGCATAACGTTGGACAGGGTATCCGAGCAGTACTTC	CASSITLDRVSEQYF
-	TRBV5-6	TRBJ2-5	-	TGTGCCAGCAGCTTGGATGGGGGGTTTCAAGAGACCCAGTACTTC	CASSLDGGFQETQYF
-	TRBV18	TRBJ1-2	-	TGTGCCAGCTCAATGCTTGCGGACCCAAACTATGGCTACACCTTC	CASSMLADPNYGYTF
TRBD1	TRBV4-1	TRBJ2-3	-	TGCGCCAGCAGCCAAGATCCCGGGACAGGGATGGGGGATACGCAGTATTTT	CASSQDPGTGMGDTQYF
-	TRBV6-5	TRBJ1-2	few	TGTGCCAGCAGTTACCGTCGGCTGGACGTGAGAAATGGCTACACCTTC	CASSYRRLDVRNGYTF
-	TRBV27	TRBJ1-1	-	TGTGCCAGCAGACCGTCCCGGGACAACACTGAAGCTTTCTTT	CASRPSRDNTEAFF
-	TRBV6-4	TRBJ2-7	-	TGTGCCAGCAGTGACTGGGGGGGGGCATCCTACGAGCAGTACTTC	CASSDWGGASYEQYF
TRBD1	TRBV5-1	TRBJ1-2	-	TGCGCCAGCAGCGCCGCCAGGGGGGACGGCTACACCTTC	CASSAARGDGYTF
-	TRBV7-9	TRBJ2-5	-	TGTGCCAGCAGCTTGGATCCCATGGAGGCCCAGTACTTC	CASSLDPMEAQYF
-	TRBV6-1	TRBJ2-5	-	TGTGCCAGCAGTGATTACAGTCGATCGAAAGAGACCCAGTACTTC	CASSDYSRSKETQYF
-	TRBV5-4	TRBJ2-3	few	TGTGCCAGCACTCCGGGGGCGGTCCTCACAGATACGCAGTATTTT	CASTPGAVLTDTQYF
-	TRBV6-1	TRBJ2-3	-	TGTGCCAGCAGACTAGGAGGAGGAGATACGCAGTATTTT	CASRLGGGDTQYF
-	TRBV19	TRBJ2-5	-	TGTGCCAGTAGTCCCAAACCGGCTTCCAGAGTGACCCAGTACTTC	CASSPKPASRVTQYF
-	TRBV5-6	TRBJ2-7	-	TGTGCCAGCAGCTTGAGCAGGGCTTATTGGACTAACGAGCAGTACTTC	CASSLSRAYWTNEQYF
-	TRBV10-3	TRBJ1-5	-	TGTGCCATCAGTGAGTACCCGAACAGCTACCAGCATTTT	CAISEYPNSYQHF
-	TRBV30	TRBJ2-7	-	TGTGCCTGGAGTGTATTAGGAGGGGACGGTACCTTC	CAWSVLGGDGTF
-	TRBV7-2	TRBJ2-5	few	TGTGCCAGCAGCTTAGTCGGACGAACAGAGGAGACCCAGTACTTC	CASSLVGRTEETQYF
TRBD1	TRBV5-1	TRBJ2-7	-	TGCGCCAGCAGCGGGACCGGGACAGGGCCTTACGAGCAGTACTTC	CASSGTGTGPYEQYF
TRBD1	TRBV7-2	TRBJ1-4	-	TGTGCCAGCAGTTTACCGACAGGGGGTAATGAAAAACTGTTTTTT	CASSLPTGGNEKLFF
-	TRBV20-1	TRBJ2-7	-	TGCAGTGCTAGAGAGGCGTGGGAGCAGTACTTC	CSAREAWEQYF
-	TRBV18	TRBJ2-6	-	TGTGCCAGCTCATCGGGACTGAACTCTGGGGCCAACGTCCTGACTTTC	CASSSGLNSGANVLTF
TRBD1	TRBV5-4	TRBJ1-6	-	TGTGCCAGCAGCACCTGGACAGGGGGGATGGATTCACCCCTCCACTTT	CASSTWTGGMDSPLHF
TRBD1	TRBV7-9	TRBJ1-6	few	TGTGCCAGCAGCCGCGGGGACAGGAATTCACCCCTCCACTTT	CASSRGDRNSPLHF
-	TRBV5-4	TRBJ1-2	-	TGTGCCAGCAGCTTGGGGAGGGCCGTAGCTAACTATGGCTACACCTTC	CASSLGRAVANYGYTF
TRBD1	TRBV27	TRBJ1-2	-	TGTGCCAGCAGTTCTGCGACAGGGTACCATGGCTACACCTTC	CASSSATGYHGYTF
TRBD1	TRBV6-5	TRBJ1-2	-	TGTGCCAGCATGCGGGACAGGGACTACACCTTC	CASMRDRDYTF
TRBD1	TRBV27	TRBJ1-2	few	TGTGCCAGCACGACGGGACAGGGTAGGGATGGCTACACCTTC	CASTTGQGRDGYTF
-	TRBV6-5	TRBJ2-1	-	TGTGCCAGCAGTTACTCCGGGACACCTTACAATGAGCAGTTCTTC	CASSYSGTPYNEQFF
TRBD1	TRBV10-3	TRBJ2-7	-	TGTGCCACCTTATCGACAGGGGGGTTGTACGAGCAGTACTTC	CATLSTGGLYEQYF
TRBD1	TRBV19	TRBJ1-2	-	TGTGCCATAGGATGGGGGGCAGGGGGCATCGATGGCTACACCTTC	CAIGWGAGGIDGYTF